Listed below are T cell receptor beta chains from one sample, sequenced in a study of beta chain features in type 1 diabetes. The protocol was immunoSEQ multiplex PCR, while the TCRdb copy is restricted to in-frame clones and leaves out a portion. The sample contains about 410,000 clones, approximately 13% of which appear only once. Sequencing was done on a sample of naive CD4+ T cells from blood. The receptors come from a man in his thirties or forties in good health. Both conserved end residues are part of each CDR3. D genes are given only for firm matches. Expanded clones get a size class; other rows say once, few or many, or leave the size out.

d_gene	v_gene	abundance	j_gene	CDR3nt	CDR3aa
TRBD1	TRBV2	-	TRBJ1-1	TGTGCCAGCAGTCCCCGACAGGGGATGAACACTGAAGCTTTCTTT	CASSPRQGMNTEAFF
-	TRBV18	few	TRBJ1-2	TGTGCCAGCTCACCACTGCAAGGTGGCTACACCTTC	CASSPLQGGYTF
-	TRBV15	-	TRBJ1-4	TGTGCCACCAGCAGAGACAGAGGGTATAATGAAAAACTGTTTTTT	CATSRDRGYNEKLFF
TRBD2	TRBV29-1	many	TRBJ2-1	TGCAGCGTTGGGGGAGCCGGGACTAGCGGGTACAATGAGCAGTTCTTC	CSVGGAGTSGYNEQFF
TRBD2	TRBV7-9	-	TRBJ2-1	TGTGCCAGCAGCGCCCTAGCGGGAGGTGACAGTGAGCAGTTCTTC	CASSALAGGDSEQFF
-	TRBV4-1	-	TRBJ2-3	TGCGCCAGCAGCCAGGCGACCACCACAGATACGCAGTATTTT	CASSQATTTDTQYF
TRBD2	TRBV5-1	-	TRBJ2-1	TGCGCCAGCAGCCCCCGTTTGGTAGCGGGCGACCGGGCCGCGTACAATGAGCAGTTCTTC	CASSPRLVAGDRAAYNEQFF
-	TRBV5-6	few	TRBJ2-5	TGTGCCAGCAGCTTGGCACGCGACCAGTACTTC	CASSLARDQYF
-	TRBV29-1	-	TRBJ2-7	TGCAGCGTCAGGACAGTCAAGGCGGACTACGAGCAGTACTTC	CSVRTVKADYEQYF
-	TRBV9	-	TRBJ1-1	TGTGCCAGCAGCGTGTACCCGAACACTGAAGCTTTCTTT	CASSVYPNTEAFF
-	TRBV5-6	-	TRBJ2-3	TGTGCCAGCAGCTTGGCCACGGCAGATACGCAGTATTTT	CASSLATADTQYF
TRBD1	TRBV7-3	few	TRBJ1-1	TGTGCCAGCAGCTCAGGGGGCTTTGGCACTGAAGCTTTCTTT	CASSSGGFGTEAFF
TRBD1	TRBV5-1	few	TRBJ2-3	TGCGCCAGCAGCACGACAGGGGATAACACAGATACGCAGTATTTT	CASSTTGDNTDTQYF
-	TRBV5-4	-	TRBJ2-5	TGTGCCAGCAGCTTGGGGACCGGTCTACAAGAGACCCAGTACTTC	CASSLGTGLQETQYF
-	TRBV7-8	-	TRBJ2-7	TGTGCCAGCAGCCAGGGACGGAGTACCTACGAGCAGTACTTC	CASSQGRSTYEQYF
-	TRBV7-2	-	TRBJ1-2	TGTGCCAGCAGCTCCCCCGGACGGACGGCATACACCTTC	CASSSPGRTAYTF
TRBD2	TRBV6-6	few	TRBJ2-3	TGTGCCAGCAGCCACGCGGGAGTGGGCACAGATACGCAGTATTTT	CASSHAGVGTDTQYF
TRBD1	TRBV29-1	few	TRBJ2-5	TGCAGCGGCCGGACAGGGGGCTGGGAGACCCAGTACTTC	CSGRTGGWETQYF
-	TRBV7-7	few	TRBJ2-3	TGTGCCAGCAGCTTAGCGGGGTGGGGCGGTACGCAGTATTTT	CASSLAGWGGTQYF
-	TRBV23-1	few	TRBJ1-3	TGCGCCAACCCAGCGGGCAGAAACTCTGGAAACACCATATATTTT	CANPAGRNSGNTIYF
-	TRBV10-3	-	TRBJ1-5	TGTGCCATCAGTGGGACTAGGGAACAGCCCCAGCATTTT	CAISGTREQPQHF
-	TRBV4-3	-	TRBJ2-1	TGCGCCAGCAGCCTCATGGGGGACCTACGATCCAATGAGCAGTTCTTC	CASSLMGDLRSNEQFF
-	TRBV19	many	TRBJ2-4	TGTGCTACTATGGCCTTCGGTGACATTCAGTACTTC	CATMAFGDIQYF
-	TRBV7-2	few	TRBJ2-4	TGTGCCAGCAGCACACGAGGAGGGGCGAACATTCAGTACTTC	CASSTRGGANIQYF
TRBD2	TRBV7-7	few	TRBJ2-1	TGTGCCAGCAGCTCCGGACTAGCCTCGCATGAGCAGTTCTTC	CASSSGLASHEQFF
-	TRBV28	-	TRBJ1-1	TGTGCCAGCAGCCAGGGACATACGAACACTGAAGCTTTCTTT	CASSQGHTNTEAFF
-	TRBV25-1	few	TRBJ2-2	TGTGCCAGCAGTGAATGGGACGGGGAGCTGTTTTTT	CASSEWDGELFF
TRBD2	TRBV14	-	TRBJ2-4	TGTGCCAGCAGCCACCAAGGTCTAGCGGGGGGGCCGTGGGACATTCAGTACTTC	CASSHQGLAGGPWDIQYF
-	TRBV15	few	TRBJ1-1	TGTGCCACCAGCAGAGTTCAGACCACTGAAGCTTTCTTT	CATSRVQTTEAFF
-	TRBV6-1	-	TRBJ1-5	TGTGCCAGCAGTGAAAGGCGCAATCAGCCCCAGCATTTT	CASSERRNQPQHF
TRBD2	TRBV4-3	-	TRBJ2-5	TGCGCCAGCAGCCAAGAGGGGACTAGCAGCGGAGAGACCCAGTACTTC	CASSQEGTSSGETQYF
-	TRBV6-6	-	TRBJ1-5	TGTGCCAGCAGTCCCCCGGGGTTGCCCCAGCATTTT	CASSPPGLPQHF
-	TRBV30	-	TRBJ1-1	TGTGCCTGGAGTGAGGAGCTCCTTGAAGCTTTCTTT	CAWSEELLEAFF
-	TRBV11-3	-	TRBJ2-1	TGTGCCAGCACGTCAAACAATGAGCAGTTCTTC	CASTSNNEQFF
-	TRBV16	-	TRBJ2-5	TGTGCCAGCAGCCAATCCCGGCAGGGTTGGGAGACCCAGTACTTC	CASSQSRQGWETQYF
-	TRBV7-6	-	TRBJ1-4	TGTGCCAGCAGCTCAGGACACTCGGCAAAACTGTTTTTT	CASSSGHSAKLFF
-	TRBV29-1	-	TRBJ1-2	TGCAGCGTAGGGGCCACCTATGGCTACACCTTC	CSVGATYGYTF
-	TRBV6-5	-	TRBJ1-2	TGTGCCAGCAGTACGACAGACTATGGCTACACCTTC	CASSTTDYGYTF
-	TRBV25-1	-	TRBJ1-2	TGTGCCAGCAGAGGACCGCGGTACTATGGCTACACCTTC	CASRGPRYYGYTF
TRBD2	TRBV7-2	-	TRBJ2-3	TGTGCCAGCAAAACCTCTAGCGGGAGGTTGGGAGATACGCAGTATTTT	CASKTSSGRLGDTQYF
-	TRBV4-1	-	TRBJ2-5	TGCGCCAGCAGCCAAGTGAGGGCGGGGCATCAAGAGACCCAGTACTTC	CASSQVRAGHQETQYF
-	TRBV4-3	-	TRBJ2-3	TGCGCCAGCAGCCAAGGGACCACAGATACGCAGTATTTT	CASSQGTTDTQYF
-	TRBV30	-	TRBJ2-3	TGTGCCTGGAGTTTTAGCCGAAGCACAGATACGCAGTATTTT	CAWSFSRSTDTQYF
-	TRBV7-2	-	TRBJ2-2	TGTGCCAGCAGCTTCGATAGGATTACCGGGGAGCTGTTTTTT	CASSFDRITGELFF
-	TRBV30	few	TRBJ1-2	TGTGCCTGGAGTGTCGTGCGGGGCTATGGCTACACCTTC	CAWSVVRGYGYTF
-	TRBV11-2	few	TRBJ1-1	TGTGCCAGCAGCTTAGCTGCAGCCACTACGGCATCCGAAGCTTTCTTT	CASSLAAATTASEAFF
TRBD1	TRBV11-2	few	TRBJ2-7	TGTGCCAGCAGCTACAGGGACAGCCTCTACGAGCAGTACTTC	CASSYRDSLYEQYF
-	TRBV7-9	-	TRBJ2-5	TGTGCCAGCAGCTTAGATCAGGGCTTCCAAGAGACCCAGTACTTC	CASSLDQGFQETQYF
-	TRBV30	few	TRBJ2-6	TGTGCCTGTAATCGAGTCTCTGGGGCCAACGTCCTGACTTTC	CACNRVSGANVLTF
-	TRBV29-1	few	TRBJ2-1	TGCAGCGTTGTTTCAGGGGTCGCAGAGCAGTTCTTC	CSVVSGVAEQFF
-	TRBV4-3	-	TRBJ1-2	TGCGCCAGCGCGTACGGCAGGGGTACTAACTATGGCTACACCTTC	CASAYGRGTNYGYTF
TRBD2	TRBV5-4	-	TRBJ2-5	TGTGCCAGCAGCCCCGGGACTAGCGGGGGGGCCGACATGAGGAAGACCCAGTACTTC	CASSPGTSGGADMRKTQYF
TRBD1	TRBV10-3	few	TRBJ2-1	TGTGCCATCAGCACCGGGACAGGAGTCAATGAGCAGTTCTTC	CAISTGTGVNEQFF
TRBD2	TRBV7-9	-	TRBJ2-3	TGTGCCAGCAGCTCTAGCGGTAATGGGGCAGATACGCAGTATTTT	CASSSSGNGADTQYF